Listed here are 32 T cell receptor beta chains from one sample, sequenced in a study of blood T cell repertoires in COVID-19. TCRdb keeps only in-frame clones here, not all; method: immunoSEQ multiplex PCR. Here the sample spans approximately 70,000 clones, roughly 85% being singletons. The sample was peripheral blood. The receptors derive from a man in his fifties or sixties with active or convalescent COVID-19.

The V call is TRBV19, the J call TRBJ1-5; D remains ambiguous. This CDR3 spans 14 amino acids. V gave up 5 bases and J gave up 2 bases, with 10 bases separating them. CDR1 and CDR2 (germline): LNHDA, SQIVND (reference sequence). Here the CDR3 DNA reads TGTGCCAGTAGTTTCATCGGGGGCAATCAGCCCCAGCATTTT. Its translation is CASSFIGGNQPQHF.

This chain connects TRBV5-1 to TRBJ2-7; D gene uncertain. The germline V gene encodes CDR1 SGHRS and CDR2 YFSETQ. V dropped 2 bases and J dropped 3 bases, with 3 bases sitting between them. CDR3 length equals 11 residues. The CDR3 DNA is TGCGCCAGCAGCTTTCACTACGAGCAGTACTTC. Protein sequence: CASSFHYEQYF.

CDR3 sequence (DNA): TGTGCCAGCTCACCACGGGGACAGGGTATTTACTGGGTTGGTGAAAAACTGTTTTTT. Residues: CASSPRGQGIYWVGEKLFF. V gene TRBV18 combines with J gene TRBJ1-4; 9 bases fit TRBD1. CDR1 and CDR2 (germline): KGHSH, LQKENI. This CDR3 contains 19 residues. The V gene end was trimmed by 1 base and the J gene end by 7 bases; junction bases not matched to a gene: 16.

A single count supports this clone. The rearrangement uses TRBV7-9 and TRBJ1-2; D not resolved. Trimming took 5 bases from V and 4 from J, leaving 14 bases between them. CDR1 SEHNR and CDR2 FQNEAQ come from the germline V gene (reference sequence). This CDR3 has 14 residues. CDR3 in amino acids: CASSPDGVVYGYTF. The CDR3 DNA reads TGTGCCAGCAGCCCAGACGGGGTAGTCTATGGCTACACCTTC.

V and J are TRBV5-1 and TRBJ1-4; 9 bases align to TRBD1. CDR1 is SGHRS, CDR2 YFSETQ, per germline. This CDR3 has 18 residues. J was trimmed by 0 bases and V by 2 bases; bases with no gene match: 8. DNA of the CDR3: TGCGCCAGCAGCTTCACAGGGGGCGGAGAGACAACTAATGAAAAACTGTTTTTT. This gives the protein CASSFTGGGETTNEKLFF.

This clone appeared once. The chain carries TRBV5-6 and TRBJ1-6; the D gene is possibly TRBD1 (6 bases). V dropped 5 bases and J dropped 0 bases, with 18 bases sitting between them. The length of the CDR3 is 18 residues. Germline CDR1 SGHDT, CDR2 YYEEEE. The CDR3: CASRPRQALSSYNSPLHF. CDR3 in DNA: TGTGCCAGCAGACCCAGACAGGCCCTAAGCTCCTATAATTCACCCCTCCACTTT.

This clone has a single count. The J gene is TRBJ2-1, the V gene TRBV10-3, with D unresolved. Germline V gene lookup returns CDR1 ENHRY and CDR2 SYGVKD. Trimming pared 6 bases from V and 8 bases from J, leaving 14 bases between. The CDR3 is 13 amino acids. DNA for the CDR3: TGTGCCATCAGAAAAGCACTTGATGATGAGCAGTTCTTC. Residues: CAIRKALDDEQFF.

The rearrangement joins TRBV5-1 to TRBJ2-2; 8 bases are shared with TRBD2. This CDR3 contains 17 residues. Germline CDR1 and CDR2: SGHRS and YFSETQ. After removal of 4 bases from V and 0 bases from J, the junction contained 8 bases not matched to a gene. The CDR3 nucleotides read TGCGCCAGCAGCGGTCAGCGGGGGAGTTCGAACACCGGGGAGCTGTTTTTT. Its protein product is CASSGQRGSSNTGELFF.

This clone has more than one count but fewer than ten. V gene TRBV28 combines with J gene TRBJ1-2; D unresolved. CDR1 is MDHEN, CDR2 SYDVKM, per germline. The CDR3 is made up of 12 amino acids. Trimming shortened V by 4 bases and J by 8 bases, and 11 bases separated the two germline ends. The CDR3 region has the DNA TGTGCCAGCAGTTCTGCGGGGTTCGGCTACACCTTC. It yields the protein CASSSAGFGYTF.

The gene calls are TRBV9 and TRBJ1-2; D remains ambiguous. CDR3 length: 15 residues. Germline CDR1 SGDLS, CDR2 YYNGEE. Deletions cut 0 bases from V and 0 bases from J, with 9 bases between. The CDR3 protein is CASSVVGGSNYGYTF. DNA of the CDR3: TGTGCCAGCAGCGTAGTGGGAGGGTCTAACTATGGCTACACCTTC.

The CDR3 spells CASSTGTGVSGYTF. In DNA, the CDR3 is TGTGCCAGCAGCACCGGGACAGGGGTTTCTGGCTACACCTTC. The rearrangement uses TRBV7-9 and TRBJ1-2, with 10 bases lining up with TRBD1. CDR1 and CDR2 from the germline V gene are SEHNR and FQNEAQ (reference sequence). There are 14 residues in the CDR3. V dropped 5 bases and J dropped 7; count of bases not matched to a gene: 7.

The V call is TRBV28, the J call TRBJ1-4, with no clear D. Germline lookup yields CDR1 MDHEN and CDR2 SYDVKM. This CDR3 is built from 14 residues. Trimming removed 3 bases from V and 4 bases from J, with 9 bases in between. The CDR3 sequence: CASSLTGNNEKLFF. The CDR3 region has the DNA TGTGCCAGCAGTTTGACGGGGAATAATGAAAAACTGTTTTTT.

This clone was observed at least ten times. Here the CDR3 reads CASSLWGDQPQHF. The CDR3 nucleotides are TGTGCCAGCAGCTTGTGGGGGGATCAGCCCCAGCATTTT. This chain links TRBV5-5 with TRBJ1-5; TRBD1 might be the D (5 bases). The CDR3 loop spans 13 amino acids. Germline lookup yields CDR1 SGHKS and CDR2 YYEKEE (reference sequence). Trimming took 1 base from V and 5 from J, leaving 7 bases between them.

The chain carries TRBV27 and TRBJ1-1; 9 bases are a match to TRBD1. V trimming: 2 bases; J trimming: 2 bases; junction bases outside the gene matches: 6. Germline CDR1 reads MNHEY; CDR2 reads SMNVEV (reference sequence). The CDR3 contains 16 residues. As DNA, the CDR3 is TGTGCCAGCAGTTTAAACGAGGGACAGGGAAACACTGAAGCTTTCTTT. Protein: CASSLNEGQGNTEAFF.

The chain carries TRBV4-1 and TRBJ1-6; D perhaps matches TRBD1 (6 bases). Trimming pared 1 base from V and 5 bases from J, leaving 9 bases between. Germline V lookup: CDR1 MGHRA, CDR2 YSYEKL. This CDR3 is built from 15 residues. As DNA, the CDR3 is TGCGCCAGCAGCCAAGCCGGGACAAATAATTCACCCCTCCACTTT. It specifies CASSQAGTNNSPLHF.

The chain uses TRBV6-5 and TRBJ2-4, with 8 bases matching TRBD2. The germline V gene encodes CDR1 MNHEY and CDR2 SVGAGI. This CDR3 has 13 amino acids. V lost 5 bases, J lost 9 bases, and 6 bases stayed unmatched. The CDR3 DNA follows: TGTGCCAGCAGTACCCCGGGGGGGGGCATTCAGTACTTC. This translates into CASSTPGGGIQYF.

This sequence joins TRBV5-4 and TRBJ2-5; 9 bases are shared with TRBD2. This CDR3 contains 15 residues. The germline gives CDR1 SGHNT, CDR2 YYREEE (reference sequence). Losses at the gene ends were 3 bases for V and 5 bases for J; bases not matched to a gene: 8. The CDR3 loop reads CASSSLAGNEETQYF. CDR3 nucleotides: TGTGCCAGCAGCTCCCTAGCGGGGAACGAGGAGACCCAGTACTTC.

This chain links TRBV5-1 with TRBJ2-5; possibly TRBD2 for D (6 bases). The CDR3 is 15 amino acids. The germline V and J ends were trimmed by 4 bases and 2 bases, with 15 bases remaining between them. Germline assignment: CDR1 SGHRS and CDR2 YFSETQ. Here the CDR3 reads CASSGGTLPQETQYF. CDR3 nucleotide sequence: TGCGCCAGCAGCGGGGGGACCCTACCTCAAGAGACCCAGTACTTC.

V gene TRBV20-1 combines with J gene TRBJ2-3; D perhaps matches TRBD2 (5 bases). In germline, CDR1 is DFQATT, CDR2 SNEGSKA (reference sequence). Trimming took off 3 bases at V and 3 bases at J, with 7 bases between the two ends. The CDR3 totals 12 residues. CDR3 in amino acids: CSASRGTDTQYF. DNA for the CDR3: TGCAGTGCTAGTCGCGGGACAGATACGCAGTATTTT.

The chain combines TRBV27 with TRBJ1-5; TRBD1 agrees at 9 bases. Germline trimming cut 11 bases from V and 6 bases from J; bases unmatched to any gene: 14. The CDR3 is 15 amino acids. Germline V gives CDR1 MNHEY, CDR2 SMNVEV (reference sequence). For the CDR3, the DNA is TGTGCCGCAGCCCGGGACAGGGTTTATGGTCAGCCCCAGCATTTT. Translating it yields CAAARDRVYGQPQHF.

The CDR3 loop is CASSPEMDLRRGFATNEKLFF. The CDR3 coding sequence is TGTGCCAGCAGCCCGGAAATGGACCTGCGGCGGGGATTTGCAACTAATGAAAAACTGTTTTTT. The chain has TRBV4-2 and TRBJ1-4; D unresolved. This CDR3 has 21 residues. Between the trimmed V and J ends, which lost 4 bases and 0 bases, there was a span of 27 bases. Per the germline V gene, CDR1 is LGHNA and CDR2 is YNFKEQ.

The CDR3 DNA reads TGTGCCTGGAGGTCGGAACGGAGGACTGAAGCTTTCTTT. Its translation is CAWRSERRTEAFF. The rearrangement joins TRBV30 to TRBJ1-1, with D unresolved. Germline CDR1 reads GTSNPN; CDR2 reads SVGIG (reference sequence). V was shortened by 3 bases and J by 5 bases, with 13 bases between the two germline ends. The CDR3 sequence is 13 residues long.

The genes are TRBV28 and TRBJ1-6, with D maybe TRBD1 (5 bases). Trimming took off 8 bases at V and 1 base at J, with 9 bases between the two ends. CDR1 and CDR2 from the germline V gene are MDHEN and SYDVKM. This CDR3 contains 14 residues. As DNA, the CDR3 is TGTGCCAGCGGCGGGGGATCCTATAATTCACCCCTCCACTTT. Translating it yields CASGGGSYNSPLHF.

This chain uses TRBV5-6 with TRBJ2-1; TRBD1 agrees at 12 bases. Germline trimming cut 6 bases from V and 9 bases from J; bases unmatched to any gene: 10. Germline V lookup: CDR1 SGHDT, CDR2 YYEEEE. This CDR3 spans 15 amino acids. The CDR3 spells CASTLAGTGGVEQFF. CDR3 coding DNA: TGTGCCAGCACCCTTGCCGGGACAGGGGGCGTTGAGCAGTTCTTC.

The J gene is TRBJ2-1, the V gene TRBV9; 7 bases align to TRBD1. CDR3 length: 15 residues. Per the germline V gene, CDR1 is SGDLS and CDR2 is YYNGEE. V trimming: 3 bases; J trimming: 5 bases; junction bases outside the gene matches: 8. The CDR3 region has the DNA TGTGCCAGCAGCGCCTCCGGGACAGAGGACAATGAGCAGTTCTTC. This encodes CASSASGTEDNEQFF.

The V gene is TRBV5-4, the J gene TRBJ2-5; no clear D. The V and J ends lost 0 bases and 3 bases respectively, with 9 bases between them. Per germline, CDR1 SGHNT and CDR2 YYREEE (reference sequence). The CDR3 is 14 amino acids. The CDR3: CASSLAGTEETQYF. Written as DNA, the CDR3 is TGTGCCAGCAGCTTGGCAGGAACGGAAGAGACCCAGTACTTC.

The CDR3 nucleotides read TGTGCCAGCAGTCTCCAACGGGACAGCGGTGGAAACACTGAAGCTTTCTTT. It is translated as CASSLQRDSGGNTEAFF. The chain combines TRBV28 with TRBJ1-1; 7 bases fit TRBD1. CDR3 size: 17 residues. V lost 5 bases, J lost 2 bases, and 14 bases stayed unmatched. Per the germline V gene, CDR1 is MDHEN and CDR2 is SYDVKM.

V is TRBV7-9 and J is TRBJ1-2; D is possibly TRBD1 (5 bases). In germline, CDR1 is SEHNR, CDR2 FQNEAQ (reference sequence). Trimming cost V 3 bases and J 8 bases, with 16 bases left between them. This CDR3 contains 14 residues. CDR3 DNA: TGTGCCAGCAGCTTCAACGGGGGAAGAGAAGGCTACACCTTC. This encodes CASSFNGGREGYTF.

The chain uses TRBV12-3 or TRBV12-4 and TRBJ2-1, with no clear D. The CDR3 covers 12 residues. V was pared by 2 bases and J by 9 bases, with 8 bases between. CDR3 DNA sequence: TGTGCCAGCAGTTTATCGGGTGGTGAGCAGTTCTTC. Its translation: CASSLSGGEQFF.

The genes are TRBV6-5 and TRBJ2-1, with TRBD2 as a possible D gene (6 bases). The V end lost 8 bases, the J end lost 1 base, and 15 bases lay between the germline ends. The length of the CDR3 is 15 residues. Germline CDR1 and CDR2: MNHEY and SVGAGI. The CDR3 nucleotides read TGTGCCAGCGTCGGAGGGCCCTCTTCCTACAATGAGCAGTTCTTC. Translation gives CASVGGPSSYNEQFF.

The chain is built from TRBV7-3 and TRBJ2-3; a possible D gene is TRBD1 (5 bases). The CDR3 has 14 residues. Deletions cut 1 base from V and 4 bases from J, with 9 bases between. Germline V gene sequence: CDR1 SGHTA, CDR2 FQGTGA. In nucleotides, the CDR3 is TGTGCCAGCAGCTTAAGGCTACAGGCAGATACGCAGTATTTT. Translated, it gives CASSLRLQADTQYF. The full variable domain, completed using reference TRBV7-3 and TRBJ2-3, is GAGVSQTPSNKVTEKGKYVELRCDPISGHTALYWYRQSLGQGPEFLIYFQGTGAADDSGLPNDRFFAVRPEGSVSTLKIQRTERGDSAVYLCASSLRLQADTQYFGPGTRLTVL.

CDR3 nucleotides: TGTGCCATCAGTGACCTATCCACCGATCAGCCCCAGCATTTT. It is translated as CAISDLSTDQPQHF. This chain uses TRBV10-3 with TRBJ1-5; D uncertain. CDR1 and CDR2 (germline): ENHRY, SYGVKD. The CDR3 loop spans 14 amino acids. Trimming took 3 bases from V and 5 from J, leaving 11 bases between them.